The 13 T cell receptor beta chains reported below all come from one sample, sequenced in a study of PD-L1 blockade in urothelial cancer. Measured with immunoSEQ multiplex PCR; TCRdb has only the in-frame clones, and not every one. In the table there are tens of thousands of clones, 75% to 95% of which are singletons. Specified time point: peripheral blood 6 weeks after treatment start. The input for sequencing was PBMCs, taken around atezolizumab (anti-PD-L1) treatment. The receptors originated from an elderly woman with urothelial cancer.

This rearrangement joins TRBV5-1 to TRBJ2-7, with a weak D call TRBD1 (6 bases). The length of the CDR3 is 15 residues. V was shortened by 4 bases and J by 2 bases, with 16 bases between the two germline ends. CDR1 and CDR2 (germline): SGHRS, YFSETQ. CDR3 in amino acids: CASSLGHVSAYEQYF. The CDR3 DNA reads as TGCGCCAGCAGCCTGGGACATGTTTCCGCCTACGAGCAGTACTTC.

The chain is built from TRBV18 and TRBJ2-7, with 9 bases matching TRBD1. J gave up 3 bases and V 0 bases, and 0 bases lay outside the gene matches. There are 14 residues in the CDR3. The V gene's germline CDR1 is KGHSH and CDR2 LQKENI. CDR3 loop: CASSPPGQGYEQYF. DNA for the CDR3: TGTGCCAGCTCACCACCGGGACAGGGCTACGAGCAGTACTTC.

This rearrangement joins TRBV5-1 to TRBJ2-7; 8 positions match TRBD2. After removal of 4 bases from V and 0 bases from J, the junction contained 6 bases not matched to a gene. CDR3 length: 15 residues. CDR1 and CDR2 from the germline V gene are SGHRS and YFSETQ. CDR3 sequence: CASSPGGGRSYEQYF. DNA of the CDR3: TGCGCCAGCAGCCCCGGGGGGGGTCGCTCCTACGAGCAGTACTTC.

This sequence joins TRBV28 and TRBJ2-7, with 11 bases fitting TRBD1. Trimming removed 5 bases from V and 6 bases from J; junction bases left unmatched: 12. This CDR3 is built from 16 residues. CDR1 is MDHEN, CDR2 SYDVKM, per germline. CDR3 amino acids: CASSPSFSGTGGEQYF. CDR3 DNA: TGTGCCAGCAGTCCTTCCTTCTCCGGGACAGGGGGCGAGCAGTACTTC.

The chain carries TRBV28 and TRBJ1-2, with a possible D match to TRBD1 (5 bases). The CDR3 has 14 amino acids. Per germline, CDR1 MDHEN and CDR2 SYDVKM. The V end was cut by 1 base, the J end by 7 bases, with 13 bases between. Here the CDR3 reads CASSLSRTSGGYTF. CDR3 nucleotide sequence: TGTGCCAGCAGTTTATCAAGGACAAGTGGTGGCTACACCTTC.

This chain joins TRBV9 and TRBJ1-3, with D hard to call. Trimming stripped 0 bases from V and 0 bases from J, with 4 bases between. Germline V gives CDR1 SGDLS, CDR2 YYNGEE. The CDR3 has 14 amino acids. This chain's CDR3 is CASSVGASGNTIYF. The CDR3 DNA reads TGTGCCAGCAGCGTAGGGGCCTCTGGAAACACCATATATTTT.

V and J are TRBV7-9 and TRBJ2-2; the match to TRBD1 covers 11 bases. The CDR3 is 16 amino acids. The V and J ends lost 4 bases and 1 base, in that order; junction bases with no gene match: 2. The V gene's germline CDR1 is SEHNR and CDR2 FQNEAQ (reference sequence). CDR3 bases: TGTGCCAGCAGCTCCGGGACAGGGGGGAACACCGGGGAGCTGTTTTTT. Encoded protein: CASSSGTGGNTGELFF.

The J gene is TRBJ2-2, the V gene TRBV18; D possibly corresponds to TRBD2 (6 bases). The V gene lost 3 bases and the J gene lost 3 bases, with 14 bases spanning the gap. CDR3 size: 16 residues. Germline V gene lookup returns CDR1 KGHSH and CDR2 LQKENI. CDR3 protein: CASSPLNGGDTGELFF. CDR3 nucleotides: TGTGCCAGCTCACCCCTGAACGGGGGAGACACCGGGGAGCTGTTTTTT.

CDR3 sequence reads: CASSRDRGIGETQYF. In DNA, the CDR3 is TGTGCCAGCAGCCGTGACAGGGGAATAGGAGAGACCCAGTACTTC. The chain recombines TRBV28 with TRBJ2-5; 8 bases fit TRBD1. CDR3 length equals 15 residues. The germline V gene has CDR1 MDHEN and CDR2 SYDVKM. J gave up 4 bases and V 6 bases, and 10 bases lay outside the gene matches.

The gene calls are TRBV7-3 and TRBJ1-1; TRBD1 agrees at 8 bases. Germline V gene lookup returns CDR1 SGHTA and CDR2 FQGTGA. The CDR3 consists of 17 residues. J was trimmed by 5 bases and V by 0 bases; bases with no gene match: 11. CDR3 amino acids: CASSLTWAGGSRTEAFF. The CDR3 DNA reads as TGTGCCAGCAGCTTAACGTGGGCAGGGGGCAGTAGGACTGAAGCTTTCTTT.

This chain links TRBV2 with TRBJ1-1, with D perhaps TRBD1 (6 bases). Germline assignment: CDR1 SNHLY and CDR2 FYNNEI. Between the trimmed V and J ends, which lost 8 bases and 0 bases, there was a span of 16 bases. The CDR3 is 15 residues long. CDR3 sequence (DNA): TGTGCCAGCGAGGGGGGGAGAGGGCTGAACACTGAAGCTTTCTTT. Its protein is CASEGGRGLNTEAFF.

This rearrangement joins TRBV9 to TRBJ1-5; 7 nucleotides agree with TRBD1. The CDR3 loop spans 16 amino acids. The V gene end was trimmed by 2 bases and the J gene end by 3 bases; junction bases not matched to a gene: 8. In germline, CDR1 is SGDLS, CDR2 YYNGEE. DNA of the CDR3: TGTGCCAGCAGCGTGGGGGACAGCCTATCCAATCAGCCCCAGCATTTT. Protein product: CASSVGDSLSNQPQHF.

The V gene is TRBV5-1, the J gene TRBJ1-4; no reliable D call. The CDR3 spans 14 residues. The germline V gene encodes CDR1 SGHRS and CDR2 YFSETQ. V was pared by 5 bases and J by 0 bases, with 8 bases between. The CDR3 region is CASRGNPTNEKLFF. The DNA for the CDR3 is TGCGCCAGCAGGGGCAATCCAACTAATGAAAAACTGTTTTTT.